This T cell receptor (beta chain) was sequenced in a study of T cells in narcolepsy. Study-level information: Patients with NT1 or NT2 and healthy control donors were enrolled. Whole-study findings and limits: Autoreactive HCRT-specific and TRIB2-specific clonotypes were marked in same-patient CSF-versus-blood CD4+ comparisons. No autoreactive T cell clone sequences appeared in some memory CD4+ repertoires. Autoreactive clonotypes reportedly recurred in blood of same and different patients, not controls.

This clone is a singleton in its sample. Its target is unknown. Profiling relied on immunoSEQ multiplex PCR, and the TCRdb table lists in-frame clones only, not all of them. The sample lists some 30,000 clones, 87% occurring once. Deletions cut 3 bases from V and 6 bases from J, with 15 bases between. CDR3 length equals 15 residues. Germline V gene lookup returns CDR1 GTSNPN and CDR2 SVGIG (reference sequence). V gene TRBV30 combines with J gene TRBJ1-6; D might be TRBD1 (6 bases). The specimen sequenced was CD45RA- memory CD4+ T cells from PBMCs. The receptor was isolated from a human donor with narcolepsy. CDR3 protein: CAWSTVGASNSPLHF. The CDR3 region has the DNA TGTGCCTGGAGCACGGTGGGGGCAAGTAATTCACCCCTCCACTTT.